One sample yielded the 15 T cell receptor beta chains listed below, sequenced in a study of T cells in localized non-small cell lung cancer. Assay: immunoSEQ multiplex PCR; the TCRdb copy retains only in-frame clones and omits some. Of about 950 clones listed, 17% are singletons. Here the sequenced sample was lung tumor tissue, taken before any cancer treatment. The receptors originated from a female donor over 55 with stage I squamous cell lung carcinoma.

This sequence joins TRBV11-3 and TRBJ2-2; TRBD2 agrees at 8 bases. Germline-derived CDR1 and CDR2 are SGHNT and YENEEA. This CDR3 comprises 15 residues. The J segment lost 4 bases and the V segment lost 7 bases, leaving 8 bases of the junction unmatched. This CDR3 reads CASTLGGGGTGELFF. Written as DNA, the CDR3 is TGTGCCAGCACCCTCGGGGGGGGAGGCACCGGGGAGCTGTTTTTT. The full variable domain, in which reference TRBV11-3 and TRBJ2-2 provide the parts outside the CDR3, is EAGVVQSPRYKIIEKKQPVAFWCNPISGHNTLYWYLQNLGQGPELLIRYENEEAVDDSQLPKDRFSAERLKGVDSTLKIQPAELGDSAVYLCASTLGGGGTGELFFGEGSRLTVL.

The chain uses TRBV5-1 and TRBJ2-1, with 10 bases fitting TRBD2. Germline assignment: CDR1 SGHRS and CDR2 YFSETQ. This CDR3 spans 14 amino acids. V shed 4 bases and J 6 bases; nucleotides not matched to a gene: 4. The CDR3 region has the DNA TGCGCCAGCAGCCAGGGACTAGCGAGCAATGAGCAGTTCTTC. Translating it yields CASSQGLASNEQFF.

By sample share, this clone is medium-sized. The J gene is TRBJ2-7, the V gene TRBV11-3; 9 bases are a match to TRBD2. J was trimmed by 2 bases and V by 6 bases; bases with no gene match: 11. Germline values: CDR1 SGHNT, CDR2 YENEEA. This CDR3 has 16 residues. CDR3 DNA: TGTGCCAGCAGTCTTAGGGGAGCGGGGGGCGCCTACGAGCAGTACTTC. It specifies CASSLRGAGGAYEQYF.

There are a few counts of this clone. The rearrangement links TRBV11-3 to TRBJ2-1; D may correspond to TRBD1 or TRBD2 (6 bases each). This CDR3 is 14 amino acids long. V lost 5 bases, J lost 2 bases, and 10 bases lay in between. Per germline, CDR1 SGHNT and CDR2 YENEEA. CDR3 sequence reads: CASSPGEAYNEQFF. In nucleotides, the CDR3 is TGTGCCAGCAGCCCAGGGGAGGCCTACAATGAGCAGTTCTTC.

By proportion, this clone is medium-sized (0.01 to 0.1%). The rearrangement joins TRBV6-8 to TRBJ1-5, with no clear D. Germline-derived CDR1 and CDR2 are MNHGY and SAAAGT. The CDR3 is made up of 14 amino acids. Trimming took off 4 bases at V and 7 bases at J, with 14 bases between the two ends. The CDR3 reads CASSSAGLRQPQHF. As DNA, the CDR3 is TGTGCCAGCAGTTCGGCCGGGCTTCGCCAGCCCCAGCATTTT.

This clone was counted between two and nine times. The J gene is TRBJ2-7, the V gene TRBV6-1; D gene uncertain. The CDR3 has 14 residues. The V gene's germline CDR1 is MNHNS and CDR2 SASEGT. Trimming removed 1 base at V and 6 bases at J, with 13 bases between. CDR3 bases: TGTGCCAGCAGTGAAGGTTGGCGGTCCCGCGAGCAGTACTTC. As protein: CASSEGWRSREQYF.

In this sample, this clone turned up a few times. This chain links TRBV10-3 with TRBJ2-5; D is unresolved. The CDR3 extends over 14 amino acids. CDR1 and CDR2 (germline): ENHRY, SYGVKD. Trimming stripped 0 bases from V and 0 bases from J, with 5 bases between. The CDR3 nucleotides read TGTGCCATCAGTGAGTCGGTCGACCAAGAGACCCAGTACTTC. This translates into CAISESVDQETQYF.

This clone is classed as medium-sized. The genes are TRBV11-3 and TRBJ2-7; 7 nucleotides agree with TRBD1. The CDR3 length is 14 residues. The V gene end was trimmed by 3 bases and the J gene end by 2 bases; junction bases not matched to a gene: 4. Germline lookup yields CDR1 SGHNT and CDR2 YENEEA. CDR3 residues: CASSLTGTAYEQYF. The CDR3 DNA reads TGTGCCAGCAGCTTGACAGGGACCGCCTACGAGCAGTACTTC.

This clone was seen only once. This chain joins TRBV30 and TRBJ2-7, with D possibly being TRBD2 (6 bases). The CDR3 consists of 15 residues. Germline V CDR1 and CDR2: GTSNPN, SVGIG (reference sequence). V lost 2 bases to trimming and J lost 2 bases, with 16 bases between them. CDR3 DNA sequence: TGTGCCTGGAGTAGGCGAGTGCGGGACCCCTACGAGCAGTACTTC. This codes for CAWSRRVRDPYEQYF. Full variable domain (rest looked up from reference TRBV30 and TRBJ2-7): SQTIHQWPATLVQPVGSPLSLECTVEGTSNPNLYWYRQAAGRGLQLLFYSVGIGQISSEVPQNLSASRPQDRQFILSSKKLLLSDSGFYLCAWSRRVRDPYEQYFGPGTRLTVT.

This chain links TRBV19 with TRBJ2-6; no clear D gene. V was pared by 7 bases and J by 0 bases, with 10 bases between. Germline CDR1 LNHDA, CDR2 SQIVND (reference sequence). CDR3 length equals 15 residues. In nucleotides, the CDR3 is TGTGCCAGTACAATATCTGTCTCTGGGGCCAACGTCCTGACTTTC. It yields the protein CASTISVSGANVLTF.

The gene calls are TRBV6-8 and TRBJ1-5, with D tentatively TRBD1 (6 bases). Germline V gene data show CDR1 as MNHGY and CDR2 as SAAAGT. The CDR3 length is 14 residues. The V gene lost 4 bases and the J gene lost 11 bases, with 18 bases spanning the gap. This CDR3 is CASSLDSWGRAQHF. The DNA of the CDR3 is TGTGCCAGCAGTTTGGACAGTTGGGGGAGGGCCCAGCATTTT.

This clone was seen more than once but under ten times. This chain links TRBV6-8 with TRBJ1-6, with a weak D call TRBD1 (6 bases). The V gene lost 4 bases and the J gene lost 0 bases, with 19 bases spanning the gap. This CDR3 has 19 residues. CDR1 MNHGY and CDR2 SAAAGT come from the germline V gene. The CDR3 bases are TGTGCCAGCAGTTTAACCGTTGGGGGCCGGAGCTCCTATAATTCACCCCTCCACTTT. Protein: CASSLTVGGRSSYNSPLHF.

This clone was counted only a few times. The gene calls are TRBV11-3 and TRBJ1-3; D remains ambiguous. V shed 2 bases and J shed 0 bases, with 5 bases lying between them. Germline loops: CDR1 SGHNT, CDR2 YENEEA. The CDR3 has 14 residues. CDR3 nucleotide sequence: TGTGCCAGCAGCTTAAGTTCCTCTGGAAACACCATATATTTT. This translates into CASSLSSSGNTIYF.

The chain combines TRBV19 with TRBJ1-2; no firm D call. Trimming took off 4 bases at V and 3 bases at J, with 6 bases between the two ends. The CDR3 has 12 residues. Germline V gives CDR1 LNHDA, CDR2 SQIVND (reference sequence). For the CDR3, the DNA is TGTGCCAGTAGTACCAGCTACTATGGCTACACCTTC. Its protein is CASSTSYYGYTF.

This clone is termed large. J is TRBJ1-1 and V is TRBV11-3; no clear D. V was shortened by 4 bases and J by 1 base, with 10 bases between the two germline ends. Germline values: CDR1 SGHNT, CDR2 YENEEA. The CDR3 is made up of 14 amino acids. For the CDR3, the DNA is TGTGCCAGCAGCTCATACCGGGAGAACACTGAAGCTTTCTTT. Encoded protein: CASSSYRENTEAFF.